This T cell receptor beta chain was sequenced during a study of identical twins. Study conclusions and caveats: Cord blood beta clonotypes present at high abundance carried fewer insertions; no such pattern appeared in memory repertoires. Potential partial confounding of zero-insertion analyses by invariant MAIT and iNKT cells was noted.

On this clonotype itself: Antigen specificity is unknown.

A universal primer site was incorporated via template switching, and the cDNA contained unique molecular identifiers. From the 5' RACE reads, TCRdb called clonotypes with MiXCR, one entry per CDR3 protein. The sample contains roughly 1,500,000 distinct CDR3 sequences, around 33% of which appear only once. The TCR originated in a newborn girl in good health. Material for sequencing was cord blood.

The CDR3 loop is CSASGMYNEQYF. The CDR3, as DNA: TGCAGTGCTAGCGGGATGTACAATGAGCAGTACTTC. The chain combines TRBV20-1 with TRBJ2-5; D might be TRBD2 (5 bases). Trimming took 3 bases from V and 11 from J, leaving 16 bases between them. CDR3 size: 12 residues. The germline V gene encodes CDR1 DFQATT and CDR2 SNEGSKA (reference sequence).